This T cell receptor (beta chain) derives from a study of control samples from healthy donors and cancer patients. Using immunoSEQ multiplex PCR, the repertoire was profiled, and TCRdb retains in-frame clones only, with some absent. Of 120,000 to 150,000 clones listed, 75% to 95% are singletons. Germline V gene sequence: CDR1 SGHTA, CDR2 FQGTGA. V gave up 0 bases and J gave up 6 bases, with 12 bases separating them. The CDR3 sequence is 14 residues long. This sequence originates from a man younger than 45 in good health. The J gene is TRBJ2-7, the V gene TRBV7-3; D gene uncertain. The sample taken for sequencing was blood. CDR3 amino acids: CASSLTALSPEQYF. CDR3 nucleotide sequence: TGTGCCAGCAGCTTAACCGCACTAAGTCCCGAGCAGTACTTC.